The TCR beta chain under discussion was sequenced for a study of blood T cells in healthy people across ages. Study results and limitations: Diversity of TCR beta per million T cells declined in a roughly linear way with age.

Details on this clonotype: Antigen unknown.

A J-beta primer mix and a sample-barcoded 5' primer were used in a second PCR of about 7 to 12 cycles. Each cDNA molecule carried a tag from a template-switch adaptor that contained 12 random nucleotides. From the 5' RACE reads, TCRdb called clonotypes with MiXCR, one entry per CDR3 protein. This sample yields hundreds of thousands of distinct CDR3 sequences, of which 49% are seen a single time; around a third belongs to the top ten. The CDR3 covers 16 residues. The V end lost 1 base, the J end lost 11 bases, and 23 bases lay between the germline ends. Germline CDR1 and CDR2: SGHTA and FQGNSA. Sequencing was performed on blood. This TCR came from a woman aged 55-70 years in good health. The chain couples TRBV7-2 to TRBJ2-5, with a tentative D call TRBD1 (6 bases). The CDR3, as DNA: TGTGCCAGCAGCTTAGGGGGAATCGGTGGGGGCAATGAGCAGTACTTC. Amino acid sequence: CASSLGGIGGGNEQYF.